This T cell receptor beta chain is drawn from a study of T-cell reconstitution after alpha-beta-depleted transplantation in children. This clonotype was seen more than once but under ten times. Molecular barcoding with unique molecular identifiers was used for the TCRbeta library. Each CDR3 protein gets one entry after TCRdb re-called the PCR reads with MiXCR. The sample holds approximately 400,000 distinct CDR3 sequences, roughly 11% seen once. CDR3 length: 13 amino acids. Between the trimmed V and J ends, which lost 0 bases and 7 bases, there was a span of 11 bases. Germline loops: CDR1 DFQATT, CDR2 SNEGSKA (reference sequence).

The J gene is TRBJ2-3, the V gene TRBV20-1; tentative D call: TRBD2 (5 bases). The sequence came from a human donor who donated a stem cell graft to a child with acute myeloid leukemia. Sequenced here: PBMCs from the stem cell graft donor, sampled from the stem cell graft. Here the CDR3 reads CSARDGRGNTQYF. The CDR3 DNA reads TGCAGTGCTAGAGATGGCCGGGGAAATACGCAGTATTTT.